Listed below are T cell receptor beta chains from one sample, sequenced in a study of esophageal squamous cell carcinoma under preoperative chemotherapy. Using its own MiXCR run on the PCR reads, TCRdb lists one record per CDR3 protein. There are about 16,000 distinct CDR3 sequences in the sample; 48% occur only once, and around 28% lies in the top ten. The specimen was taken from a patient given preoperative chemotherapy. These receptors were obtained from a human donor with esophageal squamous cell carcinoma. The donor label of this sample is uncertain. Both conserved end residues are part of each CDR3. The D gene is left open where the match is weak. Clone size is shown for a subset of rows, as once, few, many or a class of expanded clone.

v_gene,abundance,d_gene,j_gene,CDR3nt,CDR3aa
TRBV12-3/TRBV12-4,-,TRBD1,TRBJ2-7,TGTGCCAGCAGTCCACCGGGACAGGGGACCAAGCAGTACTTC,CASSPPGQGTKQYF
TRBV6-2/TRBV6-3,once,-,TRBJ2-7,TGTGCCAGCAGTATATTGACCTCCTACGAGCAGTACTTC,CASSILTSYEQYF
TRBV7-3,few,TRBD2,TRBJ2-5,TGTGCCAGCAGCTTAAAAGGGCTAGCGGGAGGGCGAGAGACCCAGTACTTC,CASSLKGLAGGRETQYF
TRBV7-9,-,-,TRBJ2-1,TGTGCCAGCAGCTCCCCCAGTAGCGGCGGCCTCAATGAGCAGTTCTTC,CASSSPSSGGLNEQFF
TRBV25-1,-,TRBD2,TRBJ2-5,TGTGCCCGCGGGGCTAGCGGGAGGGCCTCGCAAGAGACCCAGTACTTC,CARGASGRASQETQYF
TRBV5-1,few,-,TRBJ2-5,TGCGCCAGCAGCTCCGTACCCTACGGGACCCAGTACTTC,CASSSVPYGTQYF
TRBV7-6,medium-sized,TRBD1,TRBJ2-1,TGTGCCAGCAGCCCACGACAGGGGAGAGACCACAATGAGCAGTTCTTC,CASSPRQGRDHNEQFF
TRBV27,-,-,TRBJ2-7,TGTGCCAGCGGGGACTCCTCCTACGAGCAGTACTTC,CASGDSSYEQYF
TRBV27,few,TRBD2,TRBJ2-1,TGTGCCAGCAGTCAAAGCGGGAGGGCCTCCAATGAGCAGTTCTTC,CASSQSGRASNEQFF
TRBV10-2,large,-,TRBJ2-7,TGCGCCAGCAGGGAGCCTAACGGACTGGCCGATACTGGGCTCATGGGCGAGCAGTACTTC,CASREPNGLADTGLMGEQYF
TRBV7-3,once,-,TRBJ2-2,TGTGCCAGCAGCCTCCAGGCTGGGAACACCGATAAGCTGTTTTTT,CASSLQAGNTDKLFF
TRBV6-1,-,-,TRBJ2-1,TGTGCCGGCCTTGGGGCCCTTTGCTACGATACGCAGTTCTTT,CAGLGALCYDTQFF
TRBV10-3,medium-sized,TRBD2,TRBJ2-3,TGTGCCATCAGGGGGGGACTAGCGGGAGAAAACACAGATACGCAGTATTTT,CAIRGGLAGENTDTQYF
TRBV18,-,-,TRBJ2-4,TGTGCCAGCTCACCAGTTGGAGCGGCCTACAATGAGCAGTACTTC,CASSPVGAAYNEQYF
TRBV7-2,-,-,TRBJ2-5,TGTGCCAGCAGCCAGGACGGCAGAGACCAAGAGATCCAGTACTTC,CASSQDGRDQEIQYF
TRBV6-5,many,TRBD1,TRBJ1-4,TGTGCCAGCAGTTACTCTCCGGGACAGGCAACCGAAAAACTGTTTTTT,CASSYSPGQATEKLFF
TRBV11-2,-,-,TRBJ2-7,TGTGCCAGCAGCTTAGAGGGCTCGGGGGTTGACGAGCAGTACTTC,CASSLEGSGVDEQYF
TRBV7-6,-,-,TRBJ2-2,TGTGCCAGCAGCTTAGTCGCAGGGTCGACCGGGGAGCTGTTTTTT,CASSLVAGSTGELFF
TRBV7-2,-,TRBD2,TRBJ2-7,TGTGCCAGCAGCCAAATCGGGAGGGTCAACGAGCAGTACTTC,CASSQIGRVNEQYF
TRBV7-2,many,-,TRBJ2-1,TGTGCCAGCAGCATTGCCCCTCGGACCGGAGGTGCTGAGCAGTTCTTC,CASSIAPRTGGAEQFF
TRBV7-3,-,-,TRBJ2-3,TGTGCCAGGGGCGCTGCGGGCGGGGAGAAAGAGACGCAGTATTTT,CARGAAGGEKETQYF
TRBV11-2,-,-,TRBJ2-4,TGTGCCAGCAGCTTGGGGGGGCGCGTCAAAAACACTCAGTACTTC,CASSLGGRVKNTQYF
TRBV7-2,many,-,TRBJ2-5,TGTGCCAGCAGCTTAAAAGGGGAGACCCAGTACTTC,CASSLKGETQYF
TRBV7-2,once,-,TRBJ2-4,TGTGCCAGCAGCCAGGACGTACTAGCCAAAAAGATCCAGTACTTC,CASSQDVLAKKIQYF
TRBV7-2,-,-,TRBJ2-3,TGTGCCAGCAGCTTCCTCGGGACTCGCACAGATACGCAGTATTTT,CASSFLGTRTDTQYF
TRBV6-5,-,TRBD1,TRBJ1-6,TGTGCCAGCAGTTCCTACAGGGGTTCACCCCTCCACTTT,CASSSYRGSPLHF
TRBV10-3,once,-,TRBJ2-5,TGTGCGGTCAGTGCGGGCGGCAACCAAGAGACCCAGTATTTC,CAVSAGGNQETQYF
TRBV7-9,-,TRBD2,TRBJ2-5,TGTGCCAGCGGACAGCGGGAGAAAGAGACCCAGTACTTC,CASGQREKETQYF
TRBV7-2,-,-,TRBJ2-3,TGTGCCAGCGGGGCACTACGGGGCGGGGACCCAGATACGCAGTATTTC,CASGALRGGDPDTQYF
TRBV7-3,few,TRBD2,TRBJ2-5,TGTGCCAGCAGCCCCCTAGCGGGAGTTGGGGAGACCCAGTACTTC,CASSPLAGVGETQYF
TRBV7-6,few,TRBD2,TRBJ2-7,TGTGCCAGCAGCTCCCCGCCGACTAGCGGGTCCACCTACGAGCAGTACTTC,CASSSPPTSGSTYEQYF
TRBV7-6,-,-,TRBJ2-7,TGTGCCAGCAGCTTAGGGCAGGGCCCCTCGTACGAGCAGTACTTC,CASSLGQGPSYEQYF